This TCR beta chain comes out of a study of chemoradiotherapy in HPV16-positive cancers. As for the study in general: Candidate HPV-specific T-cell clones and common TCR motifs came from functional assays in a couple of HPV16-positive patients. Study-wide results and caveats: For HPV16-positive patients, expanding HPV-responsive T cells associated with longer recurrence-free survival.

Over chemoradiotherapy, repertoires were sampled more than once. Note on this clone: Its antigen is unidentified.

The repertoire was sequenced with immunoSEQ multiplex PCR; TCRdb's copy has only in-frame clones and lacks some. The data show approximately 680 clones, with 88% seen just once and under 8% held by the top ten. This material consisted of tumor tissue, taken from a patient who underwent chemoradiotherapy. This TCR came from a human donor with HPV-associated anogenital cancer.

CDR3 sequence reads: CASSEGTAQETQYF. The CDR3 DNA reads TGTGCCAGCAGTGAAGGGACAGCACAAGAGACCCAGTACTTC. The chain is built from TRBV6-1 and TRBJ2-5; D is perhaps TRBD1 (6 bases). The germline gives CDR1 MNHNS, CDR2 SASEGT. Trimming took off 1 base at V and 2 bases at J, with 8 bases between the two ends. The CDR3 extends over 14 amino acids.